This T cell receptor (beta chain) is drawn from a study of blood T cell repertoires in COVID-19. The V gene end was trimmed by 6 bases and the J gene end by 4 bases; junction bases not matched to a gene: 5. Germline assignment: CDR1 SGHTA and CDR2 FQGNSA. The CDR3 has 15 amino acids. Sequenced by immunoSEQ multiplex PCR; TCRdb stores in-frame clones only, minus some. The top ten clones hold around 12% of a sample with 75,000 to 90,000 clones, about four fifths of them seen once. The sequence was collected from a middle-aged woman with active or convalescent COVID-19. The V and J genes are TRBV7-2 and TRBJ2-2; 10 nucleotides match TRBD2. Sequenced material: peripheral blood. CDR3 sequence: CASRFTSGTTGELFF. In DNA form, the CDR3 reads TGTGCCAGCAGGTTTACTAGCGGGACCACCGGGGAGCTGTTTTTT.